A selection of T cell receptor beta chains follows, all from one sample in a study of T cells in Graves' hyperthyroidism and ophthalmopathy. TCRdb re-called the multiplex PCR reads through MiXCR, storing one row per CDR3 protein. The sample yields 400,000 to 500,000 distinct CDR3 sequences, over 13% seen once. The sample was blood. These receptors all stem from a woman aged 18 to 35 with Graves' hyperthyroidism. Both conserved end residues are trimmed from each CDR3.

v_call	j_call	cdr3_aa
TRBV11-2	TRBJ1-1	ASRVEGEAF
TRBV15	TRBJ2-2	ATSSPDTYTGELF
TRBV19	TRBJ2-5	ASSMGAGRGRETQY
TRBV20-1	TRBJ2-1	SAGAGGPFFSNEQF
TRBV6-1	TRBJ2-5	ASTQMGGYETQY
TRBV28	TRBJ2-5	ASSRGTSGMETQY
TRBV9	TRBJ2-1	ASSGGLAGYSYNEQF
TRBV9	TRBJ2-3	ASSVEYSLTDTQY
TRBV20-1	TRBJ2-3	SAPGTGGTDTQY
TRBV25-1	TRBJ2-7	ASSGEREGRYEQY
TRBV15	TRBJ2-3	ATSRDRIGVSTDTQY
TRBV5-1	TRBJ2-1	ASSLVGTSGYEQF
TRBV4-1	TRBJ1-5	ASSADSRNQPQH
TRBV9	TRBJ1-5	ASSVGTDNQPQH
TRBV30	TRBJ1-2	AWSFGGGYT
TRBV30	TRBJ1-5	AWSEFEGNQPQH
TRBV5-1	TRBJ2-3	ASSLQGDTQY
TRBV30	TRBJ1-1	AWERGTEAF
TRBV18	TRBJ2-7	ASSPGTSDYEQY
TRBV5-1	TRBJ2-7	ASSLAPGLPVGLEQY
TRBV2	TRBJ2-1	ASSGSGLPSSYNEQF
TRBV29-1	TRBJ1-4	SVRGQVRGLREKLF
TRBV30	TRBJ1-2	AWSPTPGRYYGYT
TRBV15	TRBJ1-5	ATSTSNQPQH